Detailed here is one T cell receptor beta chain. The CDR3 runs 15 residues. This sample is part of a study of OX40 agonist ivuxolimab in advanced cancers. Drawing of blood for sampling happened at baseline, at cycle 4 day 1, and at cycle 7 day 1. Here immunoSEQ multiplex PCR was the method, and the copy in TCRdb shows in-frame clones only, minus some. The sample includes around 50,000 clones, 75% to 90% seen only once; the top ten take roughly 1.8%. The rearrangement uses TRBV21-1 and TRBJ1-2; the table's D call, TRBD1, has no DNA check behind it. TRBV21-1 is a pseudogene segment. The specimen was CD4+ or CD8+ T cells sorted from blood, collected in a trial of the OX40 agonist ivuxolimab. The sequence derives from an adult with an advanced solid tumor such as melanoma, head and neck, liver or kidney cancer. The CDR3 loop is CASSKAIAGNHGYTF. The CDR3 nucleotides read TGTGCCAGCAGCAAAGCAATCGCAGGGAACCATGGCTACACCTTC.